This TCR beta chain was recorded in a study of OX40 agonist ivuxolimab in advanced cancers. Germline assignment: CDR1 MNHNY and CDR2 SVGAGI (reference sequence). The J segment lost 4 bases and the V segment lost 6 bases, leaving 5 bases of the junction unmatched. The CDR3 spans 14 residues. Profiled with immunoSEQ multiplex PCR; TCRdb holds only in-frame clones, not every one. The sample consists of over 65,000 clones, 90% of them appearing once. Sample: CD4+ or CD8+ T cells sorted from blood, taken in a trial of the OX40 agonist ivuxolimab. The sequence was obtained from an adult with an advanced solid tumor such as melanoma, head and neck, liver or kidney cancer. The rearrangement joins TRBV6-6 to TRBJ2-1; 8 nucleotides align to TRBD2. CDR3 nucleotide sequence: TGTGCCAGCAGGCAAACTAGCGGATACAATGAGCAGTTCTTC. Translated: CASRQTSGYNEQFF.